This TCR beta chain was captured by sequencing in a study of early T cells in non-severe SARS-CoV-2 infection (dated by TCRdb to the early 2020s). Looking at the study overall: Because TCR sequencing was done on bulk RNA from unsorted whole blood, the alpha and beta chains could not be paired.

This was a case-control study nested in a cohort of healthcare workers in London, UK, who had nasopharyngeal swab PCR tests and blood samples taken every week. Healthcare workers were enrolled in the week of the UK lockdown, from 23 to 31 March 2020, and were followed every week for up to roughly 15 weeks. The full study reports these points: VDJdb matching was skewed toward anti-spike CD8 responses and likely underestimated virus-specific expansions, missing private and CD4 specificities.

This clonotype was counted only a few times. This clone's antigen is unknown. No base quality values were provided; no much bigger clone lies one nucleotide off. The library came from 5' RACE. TCRdb records NextSeq 500 as the sequencer. The TCR library protocol attached unique molecular identifiers to individual cDNA molecules to correct for sequencing error and PCR bias. Sequencing covered both TCR alpha and beta chains, and within each sample the abundances of alpha and beta sequences were tightly co-correlated. As for how the authors treated the data: Decombinator V4 was used to annotate the V gene, J gene and CDR3 of the TCR sequences. TCRs were defined as expanded if a significant change between any two time points was detected under a Poisson model with p below 0.0001. TCR abundances were normalised to the total number of TCRs sequenced in each sample and reported as counts per million. TRAV1-2 paired with TRAJ12, TRAJ20 or TRAJ33 defined MAIT TCRs, while TRAV10 paired with TRAJ18 defined iNKT TCRs. VDJdb, accessed on 1 November 2021, was searched for TCRs annotated for CMV, EBV and SARS-CoV-2, and TCRs annotated for more than one antigen were excluded. The public reads were reanalyzed by TCRdb: fastp trimming at Q25, MiXCR alignment, in-frame beta chains only. For every CDR3 protein sequence, its rows merge into one entry that carries the most common genes and DNA. What appears here as the V and J calls and clone size reflects TCRdb's work, not the paper's. The sample has around 55,000 distinct CDR3 sequences on record, roughly an eighth of them singletons. 1.3% to 1.5% of the sample rests with the top ten.

From its cysteine to its phenylalanine, the CDR3 spans 15 amino acids. Only CDR3 DNA remains: 45 bases, in frame from the first base. CDR1 and CDR2 are read off the germline V gene (reference sequence) as GTSNPN and SVGIG. Trimming accounts for 0 bases at V and 9 bases at J, while the number of junction bases matched to no gene is 8. Recombination joined TRBV30 with TRBJ2-1, with 10 bases aligning to TRBD2. Material: whole blood. This receptor was obtained from an adult who was a healthcare worker with PCR-confirmed SARS-CoV-2 infection or an uninfected control (not recorded which). Here the CDR3 is given as CAWSVAGGRIGEQFF. The DNA is as follows: TGTGCCTGGAGTGTAGCGGGGGGGCGGATTGGTGAGCAGTTCTTC.